The 5 T cell receptor beta chains presented below share a single source sample, sequenced in a study of cytomegalovirus exposure and HLA in healthy donors. The PCR contained 60 Vbeta and 13 Jbeta primers. This table comes from immunoSEQ multiplex PCR, and its TCRdb copy is limited to in-frame clones, with some not included. The repertoire consists of 95,000 to 150,000 clones, with more than 60% occurring once and the leading ten covering 1.5%. Specimen: PBMCs. All receptors come from a man aged 18-30 years in good health and CMV-seronegative.

The chain links TRBV28 to TRBJ2-7; TRBD1 matches at 8 bases. CDR1 and CDR2 (germline): MDHEN, SYDVKM. There are 15 residues in the CDR3. V shed 6 bases, J shed 4 bases, and the junction held 11 bases outside the gene matches. The CDR3 sequence: CASSRGTGVGYEQYF. In DNA, the CDR3 is TGTGCCAGCAGCCGAGGGACAGGAGTGGGGTACGAGCAGTACTTC.

This sequence joins TRBV5-6 and TRBJ2-7; D might be TRBD1 (6 bases). Per the germline V gene, CDR1 is SGHDT and CDR2 is YYEEEE. The V gene lost 3 bases and the J gene lost 2 bases, with 9 bases spanning the gap. The CDR3 is 13 amino acids. In nucleotides, the CDR3 is TGTGCCAGCAGCTGGGGACAAACCTACGAGCAGTACTTC. It translates to CASSWGQTYEQYF.

The chain carries TRBV4-3 and TRBJ2-7; tentative D call: TRBD1 (6 bases). The germline gives CDR1 LGHNA, CDR2 YSLEER. Trimming took off 0 bases at V and 6 bases at J, with 9 bases between the two ends. The CDR3 has 13 amino acids. The CDR3 here is CASSQEVGGEQYF. The CDR3, as DNA: TGCGCCAGCAGCCAAGAGGTAGGGGGCGAGCAGTACTTC.

This chain uses TRBV5-1 with TRBJ2-5, with 11 nucleotides matching TRBD1. The J call may be faulty, since TRBJ2-7 better matches the DNA end. The CDR3 totals 17 residues. CDR1 is SGHRS and CDR2 is YFSETQ in the germline V gene. CDR3 in amino acids: CASSLVGTGGRKDEQYF. The DNA for the CDR3 is TGCGCCAGCAGCTTGGTCGGGACAGGGGGTCGGAAGGACGAGCAGTACTTC.

This clone was seen a few times. V is TRBV18 and J is TRBJ1-1; 7 bases align to TRBD1. This CDR3 spans 15 amino acids. The germline V gene has CDR1 KGHSH and CDR2 LQKENI. The trim removed 2 bases at V and 7 bases at J, leaving 10 bases unmatched. The CDR3 here is CASSPRQGGPDEAFF. Here the CDR3 DNA reads TGTGCCAGCTCACCAAGGCAGGGGGGCCCCGATGAAGCTTTCTTT.